Shown below are 8 T cell receptor beta chains from a single sample sequenced in a study of early T cells in non-severe SARS-CoV-2 infection. TCRdb reprocessed the 5' RACE reads with MiXCR, giving one entry per CDR3 protein. The sample has some 50,000 distinct CDR3 sequences, 9% to 9.5% seen once. Sequencing was carried out using whole blood. These receptors all come from an adult who was a healthcare worker with PCR-confirmed SARS-CoV-2 infection or an uninfected control (not recorded which).

This clonotype has at least ten counts. The genes are TRBV5-1 and TRBJ2-7; 7 bases are shared with TRBD1. Germline CDR1 reads SGHRS; CDR2 reads YFSETQ. J gave up 4 bases and V 4 bases, and 5 bases lay outside the gene matches. The CDR3 consists of 13 residues. CDR3 in DNA: TGCGCCAGCAGCCAAGACAGGGCTTACGAGCAGTACTTC. It codes for CASSQDRAYEQYF.

This clonotype was picked up many times. The rearrangement uses TRBV5-1 and TRBJ1-5; D remains unclear. This CDR3 region has 15 residues. Trimming removed 4 bases at V and 4 bases at J, with 15 bases between. Germline CDR1 reads SGHRS; CDR2 reads YFSETQ. The CDR3 sequence is CASSNTVGPNQPQHF. The CDR3 nucleotides read TGCGCCAGCAGCAACACCGTCGGACCTAATCAGCCCCAGCATTTT.

This clonotype appeared many times. The V and J genes are TRBV6-5 and TRBJ2-3; D possibly corresponds to TRBD1 (6 bases). The CDR3 runs 15 residues. With 2 bases removed from V and 3 bases from J, the gap between germline ends came to 12 bases. Per germline, CDR1 MNHEY and CDR2 SVGAGI. The DNA of the CDR3 is TGTGCCAGCAGTTACGGACCGCAGGGGACAGATACGCAGTATTTT. Translating gives CASSYGPQGTDTQYF.

For the CDR3, the DNA is TGCGCCAGCAGCTCGGGACAAGGAAGCTCTGGGGCCAACGTCCTGACTTTC. Translation gives CASSSGQGSSGANVLTF. This chain uses TRBV5-1 with TRBJ2-6; TRBD1 is a possible D gene (6 bases). This CDR3 is built from 17 residues. Germline CDR1 SGHRS, CDR2 YFSETQ. The V end was cut by 3 bases, the J end by 0 bases, with 13 bases between.

This clonotype was observed many times. V and J are TRBV10-2 and TRBJ1-1; D not resolved. The germline V and J ends were trimmed by 5 bases and 0 bases, with 10 bases remaining between them. CDR3 length: 14 amino acids. CDR1 WSHSY and CDR2 SAAADI come from the germline V gene. The CDR3 DNA sequence: TGCGCCAGCAGTAGTTCTGGGATGAACACTGAAGCTTTCTTT. It codes for CASSSSGMNTEAFF.

Many counts were recorded for this clonotype. The CDR3: CASSPQLAGDEQYF. The CDR3 DNA follows: TGTGCCAGCTCACCACAACTAGCGGGAGACGAGCAGTACTTC. The rearrangement joins TRBV18 to TRBJ2-7, with 11 nucleotides matching TRBD2. There are 14 residues in the CDR3. The germline V gene has CDR1 KGHSH and CDR2 LQKENI. V trimming: 1 base; J trimming: 5 bases; junction bases outside the gene matches: 1.

This clonotype was seen at least ten times. V gene TRBV4-3 combines with J gene TRBJ2-7; the match to TRBD1 covers 10 bases. The ends lost 3 bases at V and 6 bases at J; junction bases unmatched: 5. Germline lookup yields CDR1 LGHNA and CDR2 YSLEER. The CDR3 has 14 amino acids. This chain's CDR3 is CASSQAGTGAEQYF. The DNA for the CDR3 is TGCGCCAGCAGCCAGGCCGGGACAGGGGCCGAGCAGTACTTC.

This clonotype was picked up many times. This chain joins TRBV20-1 and TRBJ1-4; D may be TRBD1 (5 bases). The CDR3 runs 13 residues. The V gene lost 4 bases and the J gene lost 3 bases, with 9 bases spanning the gap. Germline V gene sequence: CDR1 DFQATT, CDR2 SNEGSKA (reference sequence). CDR3 sequence (DNA): TGCAGTGCTAAAGAGGGGTCTAATGAAAAACTGTTTTTT. Amino acids: CSAKEGSNEKLFF.